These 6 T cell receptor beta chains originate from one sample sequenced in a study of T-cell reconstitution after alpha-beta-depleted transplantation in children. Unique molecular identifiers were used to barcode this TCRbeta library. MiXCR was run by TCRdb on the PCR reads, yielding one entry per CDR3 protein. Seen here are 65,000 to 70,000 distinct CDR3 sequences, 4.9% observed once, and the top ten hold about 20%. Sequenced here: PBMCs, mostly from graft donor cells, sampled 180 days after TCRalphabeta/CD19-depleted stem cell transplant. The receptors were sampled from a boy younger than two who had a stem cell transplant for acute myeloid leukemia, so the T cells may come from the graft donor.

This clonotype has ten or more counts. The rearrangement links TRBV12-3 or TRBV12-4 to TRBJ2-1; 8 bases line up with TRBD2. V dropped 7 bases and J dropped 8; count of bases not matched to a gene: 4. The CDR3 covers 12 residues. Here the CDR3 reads CASTGGGYEQFF. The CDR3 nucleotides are TGTGCCAGCACCGGGGGGGGATATGAGCAGTTCTTC.

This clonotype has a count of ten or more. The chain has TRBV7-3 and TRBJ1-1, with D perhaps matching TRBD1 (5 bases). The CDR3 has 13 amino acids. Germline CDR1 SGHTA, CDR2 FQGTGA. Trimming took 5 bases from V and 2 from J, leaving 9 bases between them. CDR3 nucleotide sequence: TGTGCCAGCAGCATTACAGGTAACACTGAAGCTTTCTTT. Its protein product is CASSITGNTEAFF.

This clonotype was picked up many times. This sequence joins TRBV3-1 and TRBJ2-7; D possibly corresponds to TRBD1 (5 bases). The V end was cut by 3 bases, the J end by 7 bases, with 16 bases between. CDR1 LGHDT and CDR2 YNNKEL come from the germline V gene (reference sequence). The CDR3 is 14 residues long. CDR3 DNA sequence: TGTGCCAGCAGCCAGGGGCCCGACCCAGGAGAGCAGTACTTC. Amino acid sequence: CASSQGPDPGEQYF.

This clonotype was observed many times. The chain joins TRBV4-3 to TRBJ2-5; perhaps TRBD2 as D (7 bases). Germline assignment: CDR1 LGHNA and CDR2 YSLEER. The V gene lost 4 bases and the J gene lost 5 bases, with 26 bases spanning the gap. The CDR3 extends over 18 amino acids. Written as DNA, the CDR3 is TGCGCCAGCAGCCCCCGGCTTCCGGCGGGGGCTGGCGGGGAGACCCAGTACTTC. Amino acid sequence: CASSPRLPAGAGGETQYF.

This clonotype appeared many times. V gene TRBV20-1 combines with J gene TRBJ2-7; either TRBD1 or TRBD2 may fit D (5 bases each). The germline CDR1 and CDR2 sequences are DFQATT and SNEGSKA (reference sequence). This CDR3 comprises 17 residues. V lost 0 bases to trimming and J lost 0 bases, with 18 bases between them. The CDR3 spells CSARDLLGAGSSYEQYF. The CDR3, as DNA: TGCAGTGCTAGAGATCTCCTCGGGGCAGGGAGCTCCTACGAGCAGTACTTC.

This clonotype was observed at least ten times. CDR3 in DNA: TGTGCCAGCAGAGGGACAGGGGGGTCCTACGAGCAGTACTTC. Its protein product is CASRGTGGSYEQYF. This chain joins TRBV12-3 or TRBV12-4 and TRBJ2-7; TRBD1 aligns across 11 bases. The V and J ends lost 6 bases and 1 base, in that order; junction bases with no gene match: 2. There are 14 residues in the CDR3.